The 13 T cell receptor beta chains below all came from one sample that was sequenced in a study of shared clonotypes between healthy human individuals. The repertoire was sequenced with immunoSEQ multiplex PCR; TCRdb's copy has only in-frame clones and lacks some. Of about 600,000 clones in the sample, roughly four fifths were seen once. Sequences were obtained from PBMCs. These TCRs come from a woman in her 40s in good health. Some clones in this sample may be carry-over from other donors' samples.

This clone has just a few counts. This chain links TRBV2 with TRBJ2-1; 7 bases map to TRBD1. The CDR3 contains 11 residues. The germline V gene has CDR1 SNHLY and CDR2 FYNNEI. V trimming: 6 bases; J trimming: 15 bases; junction bases outside the gene matches: 8. For the CDR3, the DNA is TGTGCCAGCAGGAGGACAGGCTCACGGTTCTTC. It is translated as CASRRTGSRFF.

In this sample, this clone turned up a few times. The J gene is TRBJ2-1, the V gene TRBV30; 7 nucleotides align to TRBD2. The CDR3 spans 11 residues. Germline CDR1 is GTSNPN and CDR2 is SVGIG (reference sequence). Trimming cost V 8 bases and J 3 bases; bases outside gene matches: 1. The CDR3 reads CAQRDYNEQFF. DNA for the CDR3: TGTGCCCAGCGGGACTACAATGAGCAGTTCTTC.

The gene calls are TRBV18 and TRBJ2-3; D may be TRBD2 (5 bases). Trimming stripped 4 bases from V and 1 base from J, with 9 bases between. The germline CDR1 and CDR2 sequences are KGHSH and LQKENI. This CDR3 region has 14 residues. The CDR3 nucleotides read TGTGCCAGCTCACAGCTTAGCGGCACAGATACGCAGTATTTT. As protein: CASSQLSGTDTQYF.

This chain connects TRBV28 to TRBJ2-7, with D perhaps TRBD1 (5 bases). V was clipped by 2 bases and J by 7 bases, with 12 bases between them. The CDR3 totals 13 residues. Germline values: CDR1 MDHEN, CDR2 SYDVKM. DNA of the CDR3: TGTGCCAGCAGTTTAGGGGCAACTGGGGAGCAGTACTTC. Protein product: CASSLGATGEQYF. Supplemented by reference TRBV28 and TRBJ2-7, the full variable domain reads DVKVTQSSRYLVKRTGEKVFLECVQDMDHENMFWYRQDPGLGLRLIYFSYDVKMKEKGDIPEGYSVSREKKERFSLILESASTNQTSMYLCASSLGATGEQYFGPGTRLTVT.

The table lists this clone with a few counts. The V and J genes are TRBV2 and TRBJ1-2; D not resolved. Germline CDR1 is SNHLY and CDR2 is FYNNEI. Trimming shortened V by 6 bases and J by 0 bases, and 8 bases separated the two germline ends. The CDR3 is 13 residues long. CDR3 residues: CASSTDTNYGYTF. CDR3 sequence (DNA): TGTGCCAGCAGCACCGACACTAACTATGGCTACACCTTC.

Turning to this clone: One base away lies a much larger clone, so this may be a sequencing read error. The chain is built from TRBV20-1 and TRBJ2-5; possible D gene TRBD2, 5 bases. Trimming left V 3 bases short and J 11 bases short, with 13 bases between. Germline CDR1 DFQATT, CDR2 SNEGSKA (reference sequence). The CDR3 covers 11 residues. The DNA of the CDR3 is TGCAGTGCTAGCCGACATGGGGAGCAGTACTTC. This gives the protein CSASRHGEQYF.

Regarding this clone: The same CDR3 also results from other DNA sequences found in this sample. The chain links TRBV5-1 to TRBJ2-7; the D gene is possibly TRBD1 (5 bases). Trimming pared 2 bases from V and 0 bases from J, leaving 12 bases between. Germline V lookup: CDR1 SGHRS, CDR2 YFSETQ. This CDR3 has 15 amino acids. CDR3 sequence (DNA): TGCGCCAGCAGCTTAGGGGCTCCGAGCTCCTACGAGCAGTACTTC. Its protein is CASSLGAPSSYEQYF.

At least ten counts were recorded for this clone. Likely a read error: the CDR3 ends without its conserved phenylalanine or tryptophan. This sequence joins TRBV2 and TRBJ1-2; TRBD1 might be the D (5 bases). Germline V gene data show CDR1 as SNHLY and CDR2 as FYNNEI. Deletions cut 6 bases from V and 2 bases from J, with 10 bases between. The CDR3 is 13 amino acids. Written as DNA, the CDR3 is TGTGCCAGCAGGGTACAGGTAAACTATGGCTACACCTCC. It is translated as CASRVQVNYGYTS.

The rearrangement joins TRBV5-6 to TRBJ2-2; 7 bases map to TRBD1. The CDR3 is 16 amino acids. From germline, CDR1 is SGHDT and CDR2 YYEEEE. V trimming: 4 bases; J trimming: 4 bases; junction bases outside the gene matches: 10. The CDR3 sequence is CASSRGPGTATGELFF. The DNA for the CDR3 is TGTGCCAGCAGCCGAGGACCCGGGACAGCCACCGGGGAGCTGTTTTTT. Full variable domain (rest looked up from reference TRBV5-6 and TRBJ2-2): DAGVTQSPTHLIKTRGQQVTLRCSPKSGHDTVSWYQQALGQGPQFIFQYYEEEERQRGNFPDRFSGHQFPNYSSELNVNALLLGDSALYLCASSRGPGTATGELFFGEGSRLTVL.

The V gene is TRBV5-8, the J gene TRBJ1-5, with D unresolved. The CDR3 extends over 16 amino acids. CDR1 is SGHTS, CDR2 YDEGEE, per germline. Between the trimmed V and J ends, which lost 0 bases and 2 bases, there was a span of 12 bases. The DNA for the CDR3 is TGTGCCAGCAGCTTGGATCCGGGGTGGGGCAATCAGCCCCAGCATTTT. Residues: CASSLDPGWGNQPQHF.

The count of this clone is one. V is TRBV7-8 and J is TRBJ1-1; 7 bases agree with TRBD1. The CDR3 sequence is 17 residues long. Germline V gene data show CDR1 as SGHVS and CDR2 as FQNEAQ. Unmatched junction bases numbered 8, after V lost 1 base and J lost 0 bases. The CDR3 DNA is TGTGCCAGCAGCTTAGTCAGTCAGGGGGGGATGAACACTGAAGCTTTCTTT. Amino acids: CASSLVSQGGMNTEAFF. Together with reference TRBV7-8 and TRBJ1-1, the CDR3 gives the full variable domain: GAGVSQSPRYKVAKRGQDVALRCDPISGHVSLFWYQQALGQGPEFLTYFQNEAQLDKSGLPSDRFFAERPEGSVSTLKIQRTQQEDSAVYLCASSLVSQGGMNTEAFFGQGTRLTVV.

The rearrangement links TRBV5-1 to TRBJ2-6; the D gene is possibly TRBD2 (5 bases). V was clipped by 4 bases and J by 0 bases, with 11 bases between them. The CDR3 loop spans 16 amino acids. Germline lookup yields CDR1 SGHRS and CDR2 YFSETQ. In DNA form, the CDR3 reads TGCGCCAGCAGCCCGGGATTGACCTCTGGGGCCAACGTCCTGACTTTC. It yields the protein CASSPGLTSGANVLTF.

The rearrangement joins TRBV15 to TRBJ2-3; 7 bases line up with TRBD2. Losses at the gene ends were 11 bases for V and 5 bases for J; bases not matched to a gene: 13. CDR1 and CDR2 (germline): LNHNV, YYDKDF (reference sequence). The length of the CDR3 is 14 residues. The CDR3 is CASSAKREGDTQYF. In DNA, the CDR3 is TGTGCCTCATCGGCTAAGCGGGAAGGAGATACGCAGTATTTT.